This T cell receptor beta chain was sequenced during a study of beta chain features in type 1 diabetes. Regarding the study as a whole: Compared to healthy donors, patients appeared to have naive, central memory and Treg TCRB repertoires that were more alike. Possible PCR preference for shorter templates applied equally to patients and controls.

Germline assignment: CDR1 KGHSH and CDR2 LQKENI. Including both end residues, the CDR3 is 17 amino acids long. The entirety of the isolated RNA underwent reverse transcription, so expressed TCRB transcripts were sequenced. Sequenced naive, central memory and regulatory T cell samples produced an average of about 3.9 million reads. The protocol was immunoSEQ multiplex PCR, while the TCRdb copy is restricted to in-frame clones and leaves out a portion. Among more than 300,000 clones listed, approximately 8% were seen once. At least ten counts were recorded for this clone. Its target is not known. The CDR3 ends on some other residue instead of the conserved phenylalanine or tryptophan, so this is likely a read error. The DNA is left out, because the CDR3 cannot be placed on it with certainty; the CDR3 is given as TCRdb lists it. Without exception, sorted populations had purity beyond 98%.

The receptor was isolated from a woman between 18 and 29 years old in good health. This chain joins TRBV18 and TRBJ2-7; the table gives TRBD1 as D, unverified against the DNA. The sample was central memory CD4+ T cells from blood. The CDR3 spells CASSPADLGTGRTYEFI.